The next 3 T cell receptor beta chains were all read from a single sample in a study of beta chain features in type 1 diabetes (dated by TCRdb to between 2018 and 2020). These TCRs' antigens remain unknown. To prepare the library, the immunoSEQ multiplex PCR assay was applied. The entire isolated RNA was reverse transcribed using the High Capacity cDNA Reverse Transcription Kit, and thus expressed TCRB transcripts were sequenced. TCRdb carries this immuneACCESS record with in-frame sequences only. Its versions omit some clonotypes, under half of them owing to an unresolved V gene in the studies checked, with the rest unexplained. The sample yields about 68,000 clones; 45% to 50% were counted once. The ten largest make up 0.7% of the sample. The paper's findings and limits, for the study overall: A moderate but significant shortening of TCRB CDR3 length was observed in type 1 diabetes patients in all four CD4+ subsets.

Input material: central memory CD4+ T cells from blood. The receptors here all came from a young man with type 1 diabetes.

The gene calls are TRBV15 and TRBJ1-4; possible D gene TRBD1, 5 bases. Germline V gives CDR1 LNHNV, CDR2 YYDKDF (reference sequence). This CDR3 spans 16 amino acids. V gave up 5 bases and J gave up 6 bases, with 19 bases separating them. For the CDR3, the DNA is TGTGCCACCAGCCCCTGGGGGGAGGCGGGGTATGAAAAACTGTTTTTT. Translating gives CATSPWGEAGYEKLFF.

The gene calls are TRBV6-1 and TRBJ2-2, with 8 nucleotides matching TRBD2. The germline gives CDR1 MNHNS, CDR2 SASEGT. The CDR3 spans 15 residues. V gave up 10 bases and J gave up 4 bases; unmatched junction bases: 11. Here the CDR3 DNA reads TGTGCCACCCAGTTAAACGGGGGGGCCACCGGGGAGCTGTTTTTT. As protein: CATQLNGGATGELFF.

In its sample, this clone was seen a few times. One junction end does not reproduce the germline sequence, and a read error may be involved. V gene TRBV7-2 combines with J gene TRBJ2-3; possibly TRBD2 for D (5 bases). Germline CDR1 and CDR2: SGHTA and FQGNSA. The CDR3 is 14 amino acids. Here the CDR3 reads CASSIARGVDTQYF. The CDR3 region has the DNA TGTGCCAGCAGCATAGCGCGCGGTGTGGATACGCAGTATTTT.